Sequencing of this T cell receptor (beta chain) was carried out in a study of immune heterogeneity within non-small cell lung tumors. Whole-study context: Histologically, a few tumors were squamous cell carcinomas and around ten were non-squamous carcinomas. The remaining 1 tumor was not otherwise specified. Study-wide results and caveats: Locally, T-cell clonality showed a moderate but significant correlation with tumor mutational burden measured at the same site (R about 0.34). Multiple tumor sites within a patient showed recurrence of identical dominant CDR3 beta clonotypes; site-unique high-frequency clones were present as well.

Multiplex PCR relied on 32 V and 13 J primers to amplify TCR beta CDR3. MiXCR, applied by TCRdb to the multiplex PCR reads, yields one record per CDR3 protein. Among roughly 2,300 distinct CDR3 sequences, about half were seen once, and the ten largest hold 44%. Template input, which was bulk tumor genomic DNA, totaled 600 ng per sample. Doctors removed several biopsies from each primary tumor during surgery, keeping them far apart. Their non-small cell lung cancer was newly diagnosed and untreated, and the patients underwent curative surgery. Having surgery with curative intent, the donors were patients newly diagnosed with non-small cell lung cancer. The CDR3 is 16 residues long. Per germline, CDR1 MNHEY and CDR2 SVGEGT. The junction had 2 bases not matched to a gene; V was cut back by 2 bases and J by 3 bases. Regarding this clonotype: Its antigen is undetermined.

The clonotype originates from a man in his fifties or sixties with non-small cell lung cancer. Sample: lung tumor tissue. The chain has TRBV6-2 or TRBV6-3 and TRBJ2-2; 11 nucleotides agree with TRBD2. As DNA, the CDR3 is TGTGCCAGCAGTTACGGACTAGCGGGCGACACCGGGGAGCTGTTTTTT. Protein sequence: CASSYGLAGDTGELFF.